This is a list of T cell receptor beta chains from one sample in a study of blood T cells in healthy people across ages. TCRdb analysed the 5' RACE reads with MiXCR anew, one entry per CDR3 protein. The sample records roughly 1,500,000 distinct CDR3 sequences, about 43% being singletons. The sequenced sample consisted of blood. The receptors come from a young woman in good health. CDR3s include the opening cysteine and the closing phenylalanine or tryptophan. A D gene is named only where the DNA matches it firmly. A row's size may be missing; if present it is once, few, many or a size class.

D: TRBD2
size: -
V: TRBV12-3/TRBV12-4
J: TRBJ2-1
CDR3: CASTAIGTRNYNEQFF
DNA: TGTGCCAGCACCGCAATCGGGACTAGAAACTACAATGAGCAGTTCTTC

D: -
size: -
V: TRBV6-5
J: TRBJ2-7
CDR3: CASSNLRDPEGNEQYF
DNA: TGTGCCAGCAGTAACCTCCGGGACCCCGAGGGTAATGAGCAGTACTTC

D: TRBD1
size: few
V: TRBV4-1
J: TRBJ2-7
CDR3: CASSHTGAVEQYF
DNA: TGCGCCAGCAGCCACACAGGGGCAGTGGAGCAGTACTTC

D: -
size: few
V: TRBV5-1
J: TRBJ2-3
CDR3: CASSARPGVSTDTQYF
DNA: TGCGCCAGCAGCGCTCGGCCGGGGGTTAGCACAGATACGCAGTATTTT

D: -
size: few
V: TRBV24-1
J: TRBJ2-5
CDR3: CATSDLRDSETQYF
DNA: TGTGCCACCAGTGATTTAAGGGACTCCGAGACCCAGTACTTC

D: TRBD2
size: -
V: TRBV4-2
J: TRBJ2-5
CDR3: CASSQDYFGTSGAAQETQYF
DNA: TGTGCCAGCAGCCAAGATTACTTTGGGACTAGCGGAGCCGCTCAAGAGACCCAGTACTTC

D: -
size: many
V: TRBV7-6
J: TRBJ2-7
CDR3: CASSPSGVEQYF
DNA: TGTGCCAGCAGCCCCAGTGGGGTCGAGCAGTACTTC

D: -
size: -
V: TRBV7-9
J: TRBJ1-2
CDR3: CASSFKEGNYGYTF
DNA: TGTGCCAGCAGCTTTAAGGAGGGAAACTATGGCTACACCTTC

D: -
size: few
V: TRBV3-1
J: TRBJ1-4
CDR3: CASSPRRGFSEEKLFF
DNA: TGTGCCAGCAGCCCCCGCCGGGGGTTCAGTGAAGAAAAACTGTTTTTT

D: -
size: -
V: TRBV29-1
J: TRBJ1-1
CDR3: CSVKEFGGGAFF
DNA: TGCAGCGTTAAAGAATTCGGGGGTGGAGCTTTCTTT

D: -
size: -
V: TRBV4-1
J: TRBJ1-2
CDR3: CASSQGLRQTLYGYTF
DNA: TGCGCCAGCAGCCAAGGTCTCCGGCAGACCCTCTATGGCTACACCTTC

D: TRBD1
size: -
V: TRBV4-1
J: TRBJ2-7
CDR3: CASSHLTGAPYEQYF
DNA: TGCGCCAGCAGCCACCTGACAGGGGCCCCCTACGAGCAGTACTTC

D: TRBD2
size: -
V: TRBV3-1
J: TRBJ2-5
CDR3: CASSQDPWLAGDNEQYF
DNA: TGTGCCAGCAGCCAAGATCCGTGGCTAGCGGGGGACAATGAGCAGTACTTC

D: -
size: -
V: TRBV7-2
J: TRBJ1-4
CDR3: CASSLGIGEKLFF
DNA: TGTGCCAGCAGCTTGGGGATTGGTGAAAAACTGTTTTTT

D: TRBD1
size: -
V: TRBV29-1
J: TRBJ1-4
CDR3: CSVWTGKVFF
DNA: TGCAGCGTCTGGACAGGGAAAGTGTTTTTT

D: -
size: -
V: TRBV4-1
J: TRBJ2-7
CDR3: CASSQVRRGDYEQYF
DNA: TGCGCCAGCAGCCAAGTAAGGAGGGGCGACTACGAGCAGTACTTC

D: -
size: few
V: TRBV15
J: TRBJ2-5
CDR3: CATSRDPGGETQYF
DNA: TGTGCCACCAGCAGAGATCCTGGGGGAGAGACCCAGTACTTC

D: TRBD2
size: -
V: TRBV11-2
J: TRBJ2-7
CDR3: CASGALAGLTYEQYF
DNA: TGTGCCAGCGGAGCTCTAGCGGGCCTCACCTACGAGCAGTACTTC

D: -
size: few
V: TRBV3-1
J: TRBJ2-3
CDR3: CASSQQVSTDTQYF
DNA: TGTGCCAGCAGCCAACAAGTCAGCACAGATACGCAGTATTTT

D: TRBD1
size: -
V: TRBV27
J: TRBJ1-5
CDR3: CASRPLDRTGGPPQHF
DNA: TGTGCCAGCAGACCTCTCGACCGGACAGGGGGACCGCCCCAGCATTTT

D: -
size: few
V: TRBV5-1
J: TRBJ2-1
CDR3: CASSLASPSAGYNEQFF
DNA: TGCGCCAGCAGCTTGGCCTCGCCGTCGGCGGGCTACAATGAGCAGTTCTTC

D: TRBD1
size: -
V: TRBV13
J: TRBJ1-4
CDR3: CASSLGQGSNEKLFF
DNA: TGTGCCAGCAGCCTAGGACAGGGCTCTAATGAAAAACTGTTTTTT

D: -
size: -
V: TRBV6-5
J: TRBJ2-4
CDR3: CASSRSGTYELYF
DNA: TGTGCCAGCAGTAGATCCGGGACCTACGAGCTGTACTTC

D: -
size: -
V: TRBV5-1
J: TRBJ1-1
CDR3: CTSKVNTEAFF
DNA: TGCACCAGCAAAGTGAACACTGAAGCTTTCTTT

D: -
size: few
V: TRBV7-2
J: TRBJ2-7
CDR3: CASSQKDGGYEQYF
DNA: TGTGCCAGCAGCCAGAAGGACGGCGGCTACGAGCAGTACTTC

D: -
size: -
V: TRBV6-1
J: TRBJ2-3
CDR3: CASSEAGTFTDTRYF
DNA: TGTGCCAGCAGTGAGGCAGGGACCTTCACAGATACGCGGTATTTT

D: -
size: few
V: TRBV29-1
J: TRBJ2-7
CDR3: CSVEGRGQGYEQYF
DNA: TGCAGCGTTGAGGGGAGGGGGCAGGGCTACGAGCAGTACTTC

D: -
size: -
V: TRBV25-1
J: TRBJ2-7
CDR3: CASSEYGPHYEQYF
DNA: TGTGCCAGCAGTGAATATGGCCCCCATTACGAGCAGTACTTC

D: -
size: few
V: TRBV14
J: TRBJ1-2
CDR3: CASSLRTEASYTF
DNA: TGTGCCAGCAGCCTCCGCACGGAGGCGAGCTACACCTTC

D: -
size: few
V: TRBV4-2
J: TRBJ2-1
CDR3: CASSQGAYTYNEQFF
DNA: TGTGCCAGCAGCCAAGGGGCTTATACATACAATGAGCAGTTCTTC

D: -
size: few
V: TRBV4-1
J: TRBJ1-1
CDR3: CASSPLERGITEAFF
DNA: TGCGCCAGCAGCCCTTTGGAGAGGGGGATCACTGAAGCTTTCTTT